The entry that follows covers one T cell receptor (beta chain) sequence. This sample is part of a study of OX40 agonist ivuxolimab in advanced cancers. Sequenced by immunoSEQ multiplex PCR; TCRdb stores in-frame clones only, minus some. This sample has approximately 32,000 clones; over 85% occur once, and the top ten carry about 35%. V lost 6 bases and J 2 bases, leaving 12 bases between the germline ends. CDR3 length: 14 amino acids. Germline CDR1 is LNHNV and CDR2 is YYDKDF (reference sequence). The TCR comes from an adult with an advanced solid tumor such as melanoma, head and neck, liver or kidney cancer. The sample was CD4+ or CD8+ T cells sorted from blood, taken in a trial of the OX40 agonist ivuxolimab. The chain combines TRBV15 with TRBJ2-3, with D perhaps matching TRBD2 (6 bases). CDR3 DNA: TGTGCCACCAGGCCCAGGGAGGCCACAGATACGCAGTATTTT. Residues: CATRPREATDTQYF.